This T cell receptor (beta chain) originates from a study of T cell changes during pregnancy in multiple sclerosis (dated by TCRdb to about 2019). Study-level background: In women with multiple sclerosis, the researchers looked at how the T cell repertoire shifted as pregnancy progressed.

Trimming removed 0 bases from V and 10 bases from J; the gene matches leave 0 bases unexplained. CDR1 and CDR2 were assigned from the germline V gene as MNHEY and SVGAGI. Including the terminal cysteine and phenylalanine, the CDR3 comprises 13 residues. Left in the record is the CDR3 DNA by itself, 39 bases read in frame from the first base. Note on this clone: There is no known antigen for this receptor. No much larger clone exists at a distance of one base, and base qualities are not known.

Receptor amplification or capture employed the immunoSEQ multiplex PCR assay. The immuneACCESS repertoire file appears here via TCRdb, limited to in-frame rearrangements. These files lack a portion of the clones; in checked studies, under half of the deficit traces to unresolved V genes, and the cause of the others is not known. The sample has about 68,000 clones on record, approximately 90% of them singletons. Jointly, the top ten make up 1.1% to 1.5% of the sample. The sequence joins TRBV6-5 to TRBJ1-4, and TRBD1 aligns with 9 junction nucleotides. The sequence came from a female donor in good health, enrolled as a control in a pregnancy study. The source material was peripheral blood, sampled in the second trimester of pregnancy. CDR3 reads: CASSYSTGGKLFF. The base sequence is TGTGCCAGCAGTTACTCGACAGGGGGAAAACTGTTTTTT.